Below are 21 T cell receptor beta chains sequenced from a single sample in a study of blood T cells in healthy people across ages. Sample-barcoded 5' priming and a J-beta primer mix drove a second PCR of roughly 6 to 12 cycles. A single record per CDR3 protein comes from TCRdb applying MiXCR to the 5' RACE reads. The top ten hold over 5% of the sample, which has about 1.4 million distinct CDR3 sequences, roughly 59% seen once. Sequenced sample: blood. The receptors stem from a young man in good health.

The chain couples TRBV4-1 to TRBJ1-1; D perhaps matches TRBD1 (5 bases). The length of the CDR3 is 15 residues. V lost 0 bases and J lost 5, with 13 bases in between. Germline V CDR1 and CDR2: MGHRA, YSYEKL. CDR3 loop: CASSQDYGGGTEAFF. For the CDR3, the DNA is TGCGCCAGCAGCCAAGATTACGGGGGGGGGACTGAAGCTTTCTTT.

V is TRBV21-1 and J is TRBJ2-1; the table assigns TRBD1, which was not confirmed against the DNA. TRBV21-1 counts as a pseudogene. The CDR3 is made up of 12 amino acids. CDR3 sequence: CASSIPRAEQFF. The CDR3 DNA follows: TGTGCCAGCAGCATACCCAGGGCTGAGCAGTTCTTC.

This rearrangement joins TRBV6-2 or TRBV6-3 to TRBJ2-7, with D maybe TRBD2 (5 bases). The ends were cut back, 0 bases at V and 6 bases at J, with 24 bases in the middle. CDR1 is MNHEY and CDR2 is SVGEGT in the germline V gene. The CDR3 has 18 residues. CDR3 amino acids: CASSYSPISRTGRGEQYF. As DNA, the CDR3 is TGTGCCAGCAGTTACTCTCCCATCTCCAGGACGGGTCGGGGCGAGCAGTACTTC.

CDR3 sequence reads: CASSLANSGVRGYTF. As DNA, the CDR3 is TGTGCCAGCAGCTTAGCGAATTCGGGAGTGAGAGGCTACACCTTC. This sequence joins TRBV7-9 and TRBJ1-2, with D uncertain. Germline V gene lookup returns CDR1 SEHNR and CDR2 FQNEAQ (reference sequence). The CDR3 is made up of 15 amino acids. The V gene lost 0 bases and the J gene lost 8 bases, with 16 bases spanning the gap. Combining the CDR3 with reference TRBV7-9 and TRBJ1-2 gives the whole variable domain DTGVSQNPRHKITKRGQNVTFRCDPISEHNRLYWYRQTLGQGPEFLTYFQNEAQLEKSRLLSDRFSAERPKGSFSTLEIQRTEQGDSAMYLCASSLANSGVRGYTFGSGTRLTVV.

The CDR3 spells CSARKGTVYEQYF. The CDR3 DNA follows: TGCAGTGCTAGAAAAGGGACAGTCTACGAGCAGTACTTC. The chain links TRBV20-1 to TRBJ2-7, with 7 bases aligning to TRBD1. V was pared by 2 bases and J by 3 bases, with 4 bases of the junction left unmatched. CDR3 length equals 13 residues. Per the germline V gene, CDR1 is DFQATT and CDR2 is SNEGSKA (reference sequence).

V is TRBV20-1 and J is TRBJ2-5; D tentatively reads TRBD1 or TRBD2 (5 bases each). V lost 6 bases, J lost 1 base, and 12 bases lay in between. Germline CDR1 and CDR2: DFQATT and SNEGSKA (reference sequence). This CDR3 region has 13 residues. The CDR3, as DNA: TGCAGTGCGGGGGACGGGCCCCAAGAGACCCAGTACTTC. It specifies CSAGDGPQETQYF.

The chain couples TRBV4-1 to TRBJ2-5, with unresolved D. Trimming shortened V by 3 bases and J by 0 bases, and 8 bases separated the two germline ends. Germline V CDR1 and CDR2: MGHRA, YSYEKL. The length of the CDR3 is 14 residues. The CDR3 protein is CASSHGRNQETQYF. CDR3 DNA: TGCGCCAGCAGCCATGGTAGGAACCAAGAGACCCAGTACTTC.

This rearrangement joins TRBV20-1 to TRBJ2-5; D not certain. Germline CDR1 reads DFQATT; CDR2 reads SNEGSKA (reference sequence). V lost 4 bases to trimming and J lost 0 bases, with 12 bases between them. There are 14 residues in the CDR3. This CDR3 is CSATLDGDQETQYF. The CDR3 nucleotides are TGCAGTGCTACCCTTGATGGAGACCAAGAGACCCAGTACTTC.

V gene TRBV7-9 combines with J gene TRBJ2-7, with TRBD2 as a possible D gene (5 bases). V lost 5 bases to trimming and J lost 2 bases, with 16 bases between them. The germline CDR1 and CDR2 sequences are SEHNR and FQNEAQ (reference sequence). This CDR3 spans 15 amino acids. CDR3 protein: CASSRNGEMAYEQYF. The DNA for the CDR3 is TGTGCCAGCAGCCGAAATGGGGAGATGGCCTACGAGCAGTACTTC. Looking up the rest from reference TRBV7-9 and TRBJ2-7 gives the full variable domain: DTGVSQNPRHKITKRGQNVTFRCDPISEHNRLYWYRQTLGQGPEFLTYFQNEAQLEKSRLLSDRFSAERPKGSFSTLEIQRTEQGDSAMYLCASSRNGEMAYEQYFGPGTRLTVT.

In its sample, this clonotype was seen a few times. This chain joins TRBV11-2 and TRBJ2-7; 8 bases fit TRBD1. CDR1 and CDR2 (germline): SGHAT, FQNNGV. After removal of 4 bases from V and 3 bases from J, the junction contained 5 bases not matched to a gene. The CDR3 totals 14 residues. In DNA, the CDR3 is TGTGCCAGCAGCTCTCCGGGACAGGACTACGAGCAGTACTTC. Its protein product is CASSSPGQDYEQYF. Variable domain in full (rest from reference TRBV11-2 and TRBJ2-7): EAGVAQSPRYKIIEKRQSVAFWCNPISGHATLYWYQQILGQGPKLLIQFQNNGVVDDSQLPKDRFSAERLKGVDSTLKIQPAKLEDSAVYLCASSSPGQDYEQYFGPGTRLTVT.

The gene calls are TRBV6-2 or TRBV6-3 and TRBJ2-1, with TRBD1 identical over 9 bases. V lost 4 bases, J lost 8 bases, and 12 bases stayed unmatched. CDR1 and CDR2 (germline): MNHEY, SVGEGT. The CDR3 sequence is 16 residues long. Here the CDR3 reads CASSSESTRTGDEQFF. CDR3 coding DNA: TGTGCCAGCAGTTCTGAATCTACACGGACAGGGGATGAGCAGTTCTTC.

The chain recombines TRBV5-1 with TRBJ2-7; D perhaps matches TRBD2 (5 bases). This CDR3 contains 15 residues. Between the trimmed V and J ends, which lost 3 bases and 2 bases, there was a span of 15 bases. The germline V gene encodes CDR1 SGHRS and CDR2 YFSETQ. CDR3: CASSSGMGLPYEQYF. CDR3 coding DNA: TGCGCCAGCAGCTCCGGGATGGGGTTACCCTACGAGCAGTACTTC.

The rearrangement joins TRBV5-4 to TRBJ2-6; D is uncertain. V was cut by 0 bases and J by 1 base, with 11 bases left in between. The germline CDR1 and CDR2 sequences are SGHNT and YYREEE (reference sequence). The CDR3 totals 17 residues. CDR3: CASSLARRLSGANVLTF. CDR3 in DNA: TGTGCCAGCAGCTTGGCGCGACGGCTATCTGGGGCCAACGTCCTGACTTTC.

The genes are TRBV12-3 or TRBV12-4 and TRBJ2-7; 12 nucleotides line up with TRBD1. Losses at the gene ends were 7 bases for V and 5 bases for J; bases not matched to a gene: 6. This CDR3 contains 14 residues. In DNA form, the CDR3 reads TGTGCCAGCACCTCCGGGACAGGGGGCCACGAGCAGTACTTC. This codes for CASTSGTGGHEQYF.

The rearrangement joins TRBV4-1 to TRBJ2-1; no reliable D call. This CDR3 comprises 16 residues. Germline CDR1 is MGHRA and CDR2 is YSYEKL. Trimming removed 0 bases at V and 0 bases at J, with 9 bases between. Here the CDR3 DNA reads TGCGCCAGCAGCCAAGAAACAGCGAGCTCCTACAATGAGCAGTTCTTC. It yields the protein CASSQETASSYNEQFF.

In this sample, this clonotype turned up a few times. The chain carries TRBV6-2 or TRBV6-3 and TRBJ2-1, with D perhaps being TRBD1 or TRBD2 (5 bases each). Germline assignment: CDR1 MNHEY and CDR2 SVGEGT. The CDR3 has 15 amino acids. V was shortened by 2 bases and J by 5 bases, with 13 bases between the two germline ends. CDR3 protein: CASSYARDANNEQFF. The CDR3 nucleotides read TGTGCCAGCAGTTACGCCCGGGACGCCAACAATGAGCAGTTCTTC.

V and J are TRBV5-1 and TRBJ2-3, with D maybe TRBD2 (5 bases). Trimming stripped 4 bases from V and 3 bases from J, with 18 bases between. The CDR3 covers 16 residues. Germline V lookup: CDR1 SGHRS, CDR2 YFSETQ. The CDR3 here is CASSGEGRRGTDTQYF. In nucleotides, the CDR3 is TGCGCCAGCAGCGGGGAAGGGCGCCGGGGTACAGATACGCAGTATTTT.

The chain carries TRBV5-1 and TRBJ2-5; the D gene is possibly TRBD2 (5 bases). CDR3 length: 14 residues. From germline, CDR1 is SGHRS and CDR2 YFSETQ. Trimming took off 0 bases at V and 6 bases at J, with 12 bases between the two ends. DNA for the CDR3: TGCGCCAGCAGCTTGGTGGACGGGGTGAAGACCCAGTACTTC. Its protein product is CASSLVDGVKTQYF.

The chain uses TRBV27 and TRBJ2-2, with D perhaps given as TRBD1 or TRBD2 (5 bases each). The CDR3 has 15 residues. Trimming stripped 0 bases from V and 6 bases from J, with 11 bases between. The germline V gene has CDR1 MNHEY and CDR2 SMNVEV (reference sequence). Here the CDR3 reads CASSLSTLGAGELFF. Here the CDR3 DNA reads TGTGCCAGCAGTTTATCGACGTTGGGGGCCGGGGAGCTGTTTTTT.

The chain couples TRBV7-2 to TRBJ2-3, with a possible D match to TRBD2 (5 bases). This CDR3 has 14 residues. Germline-derived CDR1 and CDR2 are SGHTA and FQGNSA. Trimming pared 1 base from V and 8 bases from J, leaving 13 bases between. Here the CDR3 reads CASSLGLTAGTQYF. CDR3 bases: TGTGCCAGCAGCTTAGGCCTCACCGCGGGTACGCAGTATTTT.

The sample holds a few counts of this clonotype. This chain connects TRBV11-2 to TRBJ2-1; 9 positions match TRBD2. There are 16 residues in the CDR3. The V segment lost 0 bases and the J segment 2 bases; nucleotides outside the gene matches: 2. The germline V gene has CDR1 SGHAT and CDR2 FQNNGV. CDR3 protein: CASSLEASGTYNEQFF. CDR3 DNA: TGTGCCAGCAGCTTAGAGGCTAGCGGGACCTACAATGAGCAGTTCTTC.